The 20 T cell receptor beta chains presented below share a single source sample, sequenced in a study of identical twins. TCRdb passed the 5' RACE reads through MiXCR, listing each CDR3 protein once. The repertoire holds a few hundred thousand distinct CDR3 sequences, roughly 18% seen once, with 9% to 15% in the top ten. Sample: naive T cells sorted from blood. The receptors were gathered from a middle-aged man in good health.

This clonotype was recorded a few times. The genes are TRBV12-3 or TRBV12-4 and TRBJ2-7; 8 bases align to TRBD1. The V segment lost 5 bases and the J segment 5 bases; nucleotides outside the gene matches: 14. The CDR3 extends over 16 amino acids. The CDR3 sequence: CASSPLRTGKGHEQYF. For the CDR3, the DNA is TGTGCCAGCAGTCCCCTCCGGACAGGGAAGGGACACGAGCAGTACTTC.

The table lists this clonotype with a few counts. In DNA, the CDR3 is TGTGCCAGCAGTTCCAGACAGGGGGGAAATCAGCCCCAGCATTTT. It translates to CASSSRQGGNQPQHF. The chain has TRBV6-5 and TRBJ1-5; 9 bases line up with TRBD1. Trimming took 4 bases from V and 4 from J; bases not matched to a gene: 5. CDR3 length: 15 amino acids. Germline CDR1 reads MNHEY; CDR2 reads SVGAGI.

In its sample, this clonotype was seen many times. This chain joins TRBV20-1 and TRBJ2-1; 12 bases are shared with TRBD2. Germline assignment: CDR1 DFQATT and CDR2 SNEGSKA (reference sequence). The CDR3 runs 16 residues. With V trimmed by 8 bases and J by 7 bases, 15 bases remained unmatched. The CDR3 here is CSTTPSGRALRNEQFF. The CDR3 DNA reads TGCAGTACAACTCCTAGCGGGAGGGCCCTTAGGAATGAGCAGTTCTTC.

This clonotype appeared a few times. The CDR3 bases are TGTGCCACCAGCAGCAGAGACAGGGGACAACGCTCCTACGAGCAGTACTTC. It yields the protein CATSSRDRGQRSYEQYF. The chain is built from TRBV15 and TRBJ2-7; the match to TRBD1 covers 8 bases. Losses at the gene ends were 3 bases for V and 0 bases for J; bases not matched to a gene: 10. This CDR3 is 17 amino acids long. Germline V CDR1 and CDR2: LNHNV, YYDKDF (reference sequence).

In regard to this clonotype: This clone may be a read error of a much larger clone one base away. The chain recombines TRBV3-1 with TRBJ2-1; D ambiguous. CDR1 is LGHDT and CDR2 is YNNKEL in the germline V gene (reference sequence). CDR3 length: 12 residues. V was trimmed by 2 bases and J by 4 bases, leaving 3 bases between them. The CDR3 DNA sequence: TGTGCCAGCAGCCAATTGTACAATGAGCAGTTCTTC. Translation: CASSQLYNEQFF.

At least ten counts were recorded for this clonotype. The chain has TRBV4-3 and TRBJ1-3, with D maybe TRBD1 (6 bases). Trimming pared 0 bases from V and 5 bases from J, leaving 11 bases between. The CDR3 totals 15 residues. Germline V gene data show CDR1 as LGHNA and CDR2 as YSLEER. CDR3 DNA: TGCGCCAGCAGCCAAGATTCCGGGGGCCGAAACACCATATATTTT. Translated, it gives CASSQDSGGRNTIYF.

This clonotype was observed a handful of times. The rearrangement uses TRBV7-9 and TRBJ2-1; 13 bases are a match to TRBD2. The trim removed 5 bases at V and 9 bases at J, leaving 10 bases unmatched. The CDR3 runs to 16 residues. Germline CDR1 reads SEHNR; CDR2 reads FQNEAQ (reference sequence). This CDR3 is CASSARTSGGSTEQFF. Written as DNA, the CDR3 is TGTGCCAGCAGCGCGCGGACTAGCGGGGGATCCACTGAGCAGTTCTTC.

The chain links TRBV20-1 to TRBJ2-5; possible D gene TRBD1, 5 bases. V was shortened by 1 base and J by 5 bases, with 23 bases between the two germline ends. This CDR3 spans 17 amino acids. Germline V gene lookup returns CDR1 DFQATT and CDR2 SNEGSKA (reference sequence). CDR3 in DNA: TGCAGTGCTAGAGTTTTCCCGGAAGGGGCCTTCCGGGAGACCCAGTACTTC. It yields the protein CSARVFPEGAFRETQYF.

Here the CDR3 reads CASSLVPRALAGGVEQYF. The DNA of the CDR3 is TGTGCCAGCAGCTTAGTCCCTAGGGCACTAGCGGGAGGGGTCGAGCAGTACTTC. V usage is TRBV11-2 and J usage is TRBJ2-7; 13 bases line up with TRBD2. The CDR3 runs 18 residues. V shed 1 base, J shed 6 bases, and the junction held 12 bases outside the gene matches. Germline lookup yields CDR1 SGHAT and CDR2 FQNNGV.

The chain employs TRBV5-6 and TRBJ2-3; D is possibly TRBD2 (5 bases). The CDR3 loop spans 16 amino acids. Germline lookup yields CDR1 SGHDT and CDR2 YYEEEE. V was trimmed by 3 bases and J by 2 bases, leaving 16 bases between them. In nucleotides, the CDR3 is TGTGCCAGCAGCTGGGGTAGCCGGAGGAACACAGATACGCAGTATTTT. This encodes CASSWGSRRNTDTQYF.

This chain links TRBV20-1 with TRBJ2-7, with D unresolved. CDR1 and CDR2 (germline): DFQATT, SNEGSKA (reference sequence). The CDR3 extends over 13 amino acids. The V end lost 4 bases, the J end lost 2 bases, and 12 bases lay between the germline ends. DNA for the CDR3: TGCAGTGCTAAATTGCCGAGCGCCTACGAGCAGTACTTC. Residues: CSAKLPSAYEQYF.

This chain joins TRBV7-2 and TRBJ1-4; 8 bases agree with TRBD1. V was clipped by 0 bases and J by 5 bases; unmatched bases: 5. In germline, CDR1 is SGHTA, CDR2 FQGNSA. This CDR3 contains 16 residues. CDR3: CASSLAYRTGNEKLFF. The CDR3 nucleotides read TGTGCCAGCAGCTTAGCGTACAGGACAGGGAATGAAAAACTGTTTTTT.

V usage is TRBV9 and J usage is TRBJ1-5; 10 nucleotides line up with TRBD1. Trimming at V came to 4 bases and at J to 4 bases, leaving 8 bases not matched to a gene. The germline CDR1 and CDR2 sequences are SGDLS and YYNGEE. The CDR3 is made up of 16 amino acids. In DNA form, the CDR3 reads TGTGCCAGCAGCCCCGGGACAGGGGCCTTAAATCAGCCCCAGCATTTT. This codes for CASSPGTGALNQPQHF.

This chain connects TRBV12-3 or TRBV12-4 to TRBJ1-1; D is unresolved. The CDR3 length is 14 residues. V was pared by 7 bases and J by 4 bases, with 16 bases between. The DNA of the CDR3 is TGTGCCAGCAAAGAGGGCGTCGGAGGCACTGAAGCTTTCTTT. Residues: CASKEGVGGTEAFF.

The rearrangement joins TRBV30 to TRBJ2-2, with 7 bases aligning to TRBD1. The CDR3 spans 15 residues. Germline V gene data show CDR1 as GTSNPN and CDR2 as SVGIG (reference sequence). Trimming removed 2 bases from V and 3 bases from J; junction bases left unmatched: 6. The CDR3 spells CAWSPGQVYTGELFF. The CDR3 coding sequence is TGTGCCTGGAGTCCTGGACAGGTGTACACCGGGGAGCTGTTTTTT.

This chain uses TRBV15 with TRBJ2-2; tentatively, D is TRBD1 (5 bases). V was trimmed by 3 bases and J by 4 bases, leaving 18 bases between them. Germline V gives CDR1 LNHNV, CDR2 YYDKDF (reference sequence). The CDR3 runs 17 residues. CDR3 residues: CATSSRTNPGSTGELFF. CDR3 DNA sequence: TGTGCCACCAGCAGCCGGACGAACCCAGGGTCCACCGGGGAGCTGTTTTTT.

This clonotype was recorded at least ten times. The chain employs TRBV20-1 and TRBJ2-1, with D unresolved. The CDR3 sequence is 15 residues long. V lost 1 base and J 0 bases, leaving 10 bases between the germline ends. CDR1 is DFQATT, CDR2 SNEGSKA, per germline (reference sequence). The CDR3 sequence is CSARVGSSSYNEQFF. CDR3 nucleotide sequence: TGCAGTGCTAGAGTTGGCAGCAGCTCCTACAATGAGCAGTTCTTC.

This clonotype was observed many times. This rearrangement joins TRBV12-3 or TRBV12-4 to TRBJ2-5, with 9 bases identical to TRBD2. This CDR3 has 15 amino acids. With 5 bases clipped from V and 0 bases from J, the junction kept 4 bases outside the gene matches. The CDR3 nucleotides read TGTGCCAGCAGTATAAGCGGGGGGTACCAAGAGACCCAGTACTTC. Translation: CASSISGGYQETQYF.

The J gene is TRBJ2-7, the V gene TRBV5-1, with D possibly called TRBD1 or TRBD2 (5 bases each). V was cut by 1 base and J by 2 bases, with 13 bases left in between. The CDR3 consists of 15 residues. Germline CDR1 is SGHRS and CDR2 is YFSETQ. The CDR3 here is CASSLTGTATYEQYF. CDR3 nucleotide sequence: TGCGCCAGCAGCTTGACCGGGACGGCGACCTACGAGCAGTACTTC. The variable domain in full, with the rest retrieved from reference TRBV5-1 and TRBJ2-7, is KAGVTQTPRYLIKTRGQQVTLSCSPISGHRSVSWYQQTPGQGLQFLFEYFSETQRNKGNFPGRFSGRQFSNSRSEMNVSTLELGDSALYLCASSLTGTATYEQYFGPGTRLTVT.

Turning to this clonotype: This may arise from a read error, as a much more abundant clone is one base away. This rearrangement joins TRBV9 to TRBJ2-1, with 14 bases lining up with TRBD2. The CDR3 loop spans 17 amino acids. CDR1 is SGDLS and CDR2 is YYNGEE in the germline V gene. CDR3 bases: TGTGCCAGCAGCCTAGTTTGGGGGACTAGCGGGAGCAATAAGCAGTTCTTC. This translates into CASSLVWGTSGSNKQFF.